This entry is about one T cell receptor beta chain. As yet, its antigen is unknown. The data derive from a study of spatial heterogeneity in lung cancer. At the level of the study: Raw reads showed each unique TCR and UMI combination turning up more than ten times on average.

Time point noted: sample taken at primary tumor resection. No cell sorting; template was whole RNA from tumor, lung tissue or PBMC. With 1 base removed from V and 7 bases from J, the gap between germline ends came to 10 bases. CDR3 length: 14 residues. Germline V gene data show CDR1 as SNHLY and CDR2 as FYNNEI. Study-level results: Tumors with more nonsynonymous mutations had more expanded intratumoral alpha and beta TCRs. Ubiquitous nonsynonymous mutations were tracked by counts of ubiquitous expanded TCRs, and regional ones by counts of regional expanded TCRs.

TCRdb reprocessed the 5' RACE reads via MiXCR and lists one record per CDR3 protein. The table includes a few thousand distinct CDR3 sequences, 7.5% to 10% detected once. Specimen: lung tumor tissue, collected at surgery. V and J are TRBV2 and TRBJ2-2; D unclear. This receptor was identified in a female donor with early-stage non-small cell lung cancer. This CDR3 reads CASSEEGFLGELFF. The CDR3 DNA reads TGTGCCAGCAGTGAAGAAGGGTTCCTCGGGGAGCTGTTTTTT.